This T cell receptor beta chain originates from a study of cytomegalovirus exposure and HLA in healthy donors. About this clone: Its specificity is unknown.

The V end lost 8 bases, the J end lost 5 bases, and 12 bases lay between the germline ends. The CDR3 length is 12 residues. Germline CDR1 KGHSH, CDR2 LQKENI. Study-wide findings and caveats: In a later analysis, at a false discovery rate of 0.05, roughly 17,000 TCR beta sequences matched HLA alleles. A later analysis reported that several of the most significant clusters appeared to be linked to common viral pathogens, among them Epstein-Barr virus.

This PCR relied on a set of 60 Vbeta primers and 13 Jbeta primers. TCRdb's table, derived via immunoSEQ multiplex PCR, lists solely in-frame clones and lacks some. The sample holds more than 110,000 clones, about 80% seen once. The sequence came from a man aged 25 to 40 in good health and CMV-seropositive. This chain links TRBV18 with TRBJ2-5, with D tentatively TRBD2 (7 bases). The specimen sequenced was PBMCs. The CDR3 nucleotides read TGTGCCAGCGGGGGGGCCGGCGAGACCCAGTACTTC. This encodes CASGGAGETQYF.